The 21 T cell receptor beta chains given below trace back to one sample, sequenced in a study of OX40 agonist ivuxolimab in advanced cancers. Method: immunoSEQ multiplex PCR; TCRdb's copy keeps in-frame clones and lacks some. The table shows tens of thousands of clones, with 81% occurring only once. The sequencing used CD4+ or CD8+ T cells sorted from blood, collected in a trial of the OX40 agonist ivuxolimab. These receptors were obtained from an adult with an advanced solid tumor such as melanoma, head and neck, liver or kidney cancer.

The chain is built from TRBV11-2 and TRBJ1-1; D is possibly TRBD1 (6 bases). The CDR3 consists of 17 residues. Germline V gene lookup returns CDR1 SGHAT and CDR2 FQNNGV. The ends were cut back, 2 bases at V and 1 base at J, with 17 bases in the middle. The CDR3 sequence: CASSLLSPGAGNTEAFF. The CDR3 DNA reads TGTGCCAGCAGCTTATTGTCCCCAGGGGCGGGGAACACTGAAGCTTTCTTT.

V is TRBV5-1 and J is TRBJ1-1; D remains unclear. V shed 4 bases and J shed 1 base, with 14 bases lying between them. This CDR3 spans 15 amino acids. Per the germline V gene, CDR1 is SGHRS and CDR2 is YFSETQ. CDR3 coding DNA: TGCGCCAGCAGCCTATGGCGGCAATCGAACACTGAAGCTTTCTTT. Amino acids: CASSLWRQSNTEAFF.

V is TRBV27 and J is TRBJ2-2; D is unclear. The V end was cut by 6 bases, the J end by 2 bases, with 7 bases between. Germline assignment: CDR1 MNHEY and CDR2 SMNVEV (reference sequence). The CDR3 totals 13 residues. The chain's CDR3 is CASRIINTGELFF. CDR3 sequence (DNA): TGTGCCAGCAGAATTATAAACACCGGGGAGCTGTTTTTT.

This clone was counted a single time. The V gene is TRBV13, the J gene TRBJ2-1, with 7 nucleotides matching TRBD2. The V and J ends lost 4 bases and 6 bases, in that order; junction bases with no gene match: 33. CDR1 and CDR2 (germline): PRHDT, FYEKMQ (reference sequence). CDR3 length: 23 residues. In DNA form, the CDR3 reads TGTGCCAGCAGCTCGATATCGGTACCGCACAGCGGGATTAAGAGGTTCATTAGCAATGAGCAGTTCTTC. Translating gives CASSSISVPHSGIKRFISNEQFF.

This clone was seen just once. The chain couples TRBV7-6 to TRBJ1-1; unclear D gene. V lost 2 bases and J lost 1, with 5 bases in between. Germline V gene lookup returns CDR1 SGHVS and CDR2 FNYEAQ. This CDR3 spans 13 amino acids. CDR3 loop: CASSLTENTEAFF. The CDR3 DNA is TGTGCCAGCAGCTTAACGGAGAACACTGAAGCTTTCTTT.

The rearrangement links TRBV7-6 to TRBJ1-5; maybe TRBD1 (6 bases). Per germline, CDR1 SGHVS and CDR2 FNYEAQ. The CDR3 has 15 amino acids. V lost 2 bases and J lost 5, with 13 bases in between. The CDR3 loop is CASSLSASGDQPQHF. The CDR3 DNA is TGTGCCAGCAGCTTATCCGCGTCAGGGGATCAGCCCCAGCATTTT.

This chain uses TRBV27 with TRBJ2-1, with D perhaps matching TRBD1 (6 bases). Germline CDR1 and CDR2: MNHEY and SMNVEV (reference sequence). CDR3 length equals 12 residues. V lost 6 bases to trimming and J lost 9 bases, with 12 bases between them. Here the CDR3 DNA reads TGTGCCAGCAGCCTAGACAGGTCTGAGCAGTTCTTC. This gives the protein CASSLDRSEQFF.

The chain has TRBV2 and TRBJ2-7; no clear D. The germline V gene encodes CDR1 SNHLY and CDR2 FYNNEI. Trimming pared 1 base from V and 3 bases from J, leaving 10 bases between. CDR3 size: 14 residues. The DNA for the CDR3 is TGTGCCAGCAGTGAAGGGGCGGCCTTCTACGAGCAGTACTTC. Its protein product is CASSEGAAFYEQYF.

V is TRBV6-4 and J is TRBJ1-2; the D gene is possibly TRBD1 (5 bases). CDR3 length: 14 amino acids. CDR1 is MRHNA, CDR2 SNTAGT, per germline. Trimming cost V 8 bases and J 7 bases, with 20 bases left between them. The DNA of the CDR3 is TGTGCCAGCTCCCCCTCAGGGAATTCTGCTGGCTACACCTTC. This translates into CASSPSGNSAGYTF.

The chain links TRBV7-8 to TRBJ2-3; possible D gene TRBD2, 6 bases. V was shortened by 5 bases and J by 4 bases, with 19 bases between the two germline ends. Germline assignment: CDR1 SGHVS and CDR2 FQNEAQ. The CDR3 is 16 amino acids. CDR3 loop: CASSPSGTPWADTQYF. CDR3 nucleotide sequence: TGTGCCAGCAGCCCGTCCGGGACTCCCTGGGCAGATACGCAGTATTTT. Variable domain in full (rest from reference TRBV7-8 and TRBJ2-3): GAGVSQSPRYKVAKRGQDVALRCDPISGHVSLFWYQQALGQGPEFLTYFQNEAQLDKSGLPSDRFFAERPEGSVSTLKIQRTQQEDSAVYLCASSPSGTPWADTQYFGPGTRLTVL.

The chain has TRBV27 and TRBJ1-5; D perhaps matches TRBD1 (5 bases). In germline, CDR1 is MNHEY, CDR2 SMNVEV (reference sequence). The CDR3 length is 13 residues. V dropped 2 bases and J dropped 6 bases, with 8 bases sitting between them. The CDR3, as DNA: TGTGCCAGCAGTTTAGGGGGAGCTCAGCCCCAGCATTTT. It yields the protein CASSLGGAQPQHF.

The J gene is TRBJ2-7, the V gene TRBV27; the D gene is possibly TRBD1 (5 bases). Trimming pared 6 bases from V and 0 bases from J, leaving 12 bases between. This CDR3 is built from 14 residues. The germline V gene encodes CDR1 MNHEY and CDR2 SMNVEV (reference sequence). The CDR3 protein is CASSLLGASYEQYF. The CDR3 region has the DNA TGTGCCAGCAGCCTTTTAGGGGCCTCCTACGAGCAGTACTTC.

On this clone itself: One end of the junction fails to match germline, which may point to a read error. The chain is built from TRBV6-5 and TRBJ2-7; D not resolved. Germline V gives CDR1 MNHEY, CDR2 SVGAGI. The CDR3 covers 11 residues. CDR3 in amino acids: CASSDSYEQYF. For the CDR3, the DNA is TGTGCCAGCAGTGACTCCTACGAGCAGTACTTC.

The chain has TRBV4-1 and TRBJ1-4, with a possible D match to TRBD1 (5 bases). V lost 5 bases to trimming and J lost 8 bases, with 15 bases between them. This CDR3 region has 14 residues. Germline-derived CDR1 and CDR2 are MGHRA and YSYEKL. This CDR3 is CASSNLGGDEKLFF. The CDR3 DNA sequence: TGCGCCAGCAGCAACCTTGGCGGGGACGAAAAACTGTTTTTT.

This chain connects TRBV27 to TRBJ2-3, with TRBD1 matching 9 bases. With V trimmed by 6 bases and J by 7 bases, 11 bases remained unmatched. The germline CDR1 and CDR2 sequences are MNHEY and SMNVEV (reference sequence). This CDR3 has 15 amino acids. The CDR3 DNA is TGTGCCAGCAGCAAGCCGGGACAGGGACTCTATACGCAGTATTTT. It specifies CASSKPGQGLYTQYF.

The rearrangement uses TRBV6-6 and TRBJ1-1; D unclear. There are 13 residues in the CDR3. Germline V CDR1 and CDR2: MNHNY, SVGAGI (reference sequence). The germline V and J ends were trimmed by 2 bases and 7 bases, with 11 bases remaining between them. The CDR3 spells CASSYPEALEAFF. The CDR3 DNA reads TGTGCCAGCAGTTACCCTGAGGCGCTTGAAGCTTTCTTT.

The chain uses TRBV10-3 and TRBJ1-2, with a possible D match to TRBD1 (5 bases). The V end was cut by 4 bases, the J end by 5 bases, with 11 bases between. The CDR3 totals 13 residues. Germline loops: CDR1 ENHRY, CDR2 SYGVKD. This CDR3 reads CAISGSTVYGYTF. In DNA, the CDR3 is TGTGCCATCAGTGGTTCGACAGTATATGGCTACACCTTC.

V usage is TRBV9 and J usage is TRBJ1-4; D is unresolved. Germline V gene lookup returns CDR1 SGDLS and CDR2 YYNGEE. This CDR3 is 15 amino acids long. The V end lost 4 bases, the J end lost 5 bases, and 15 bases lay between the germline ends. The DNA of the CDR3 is TGTGCCAGCAGCTTAGAATCTATGGACAATGAAAAACTGTTTTTT. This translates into CASSLESMDNEKLFF.

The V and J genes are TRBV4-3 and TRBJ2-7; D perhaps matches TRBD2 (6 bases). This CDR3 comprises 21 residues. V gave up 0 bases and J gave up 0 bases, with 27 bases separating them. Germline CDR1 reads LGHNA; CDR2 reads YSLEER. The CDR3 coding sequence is TGCGCCAGCAGCCAAGAGGTCGCGGGGAGTTTAAGCGGAAGCGCCTCCTACGAGCAGTACTTC. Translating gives CASSQEVAGSLSGSASYEQYF.

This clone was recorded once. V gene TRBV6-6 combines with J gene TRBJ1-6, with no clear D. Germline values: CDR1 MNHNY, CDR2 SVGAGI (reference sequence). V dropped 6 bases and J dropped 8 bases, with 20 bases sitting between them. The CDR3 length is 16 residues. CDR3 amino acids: CASSLTPDLMHSPLHF. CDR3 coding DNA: TGTGCCAGCAGCTTGACCCCCGACTTAATGCATTCACCCCTCCACTTT.

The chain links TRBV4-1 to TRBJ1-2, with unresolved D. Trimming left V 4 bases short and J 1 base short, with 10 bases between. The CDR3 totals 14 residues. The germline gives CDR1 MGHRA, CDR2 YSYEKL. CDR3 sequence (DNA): TGCGCCAGCAGCCCACCCGACTTTAACTATGGCTACACCTTC. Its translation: CASSPPDFNYGYTF.